The following is a T cell receptor (beta chain) sequence with its context. This sample is part of a study of blood T cell repertoires in COVID-19. For the study at large: The origin of the acute and convalescent COVID-19 samples was the United States, Italy and Spain.

This table comes from immunoSEQ multiplex PCR, and its TCRdb copy is limited to in-frame clones, with some not included. The sample carries 250,000 to 400,000 clones, 80% to 90% recorded once. CDR1 ENHRY and CDR2 SYGVKD come from the germline V gene. With V trimmed by 4 bases and J by 0 bases, 4 bases remained unmatched. The CDR3 has 15 amino acids. This receptor was identified in a man between 50 and 59 years old with active or convalescent COVID-19. Sequenced input: peripheral blood. This chain links TRBV10-3 with TRBJ2-3, with 7 bases aligning to TRBD2. The DNA for the CDR3 is TGTGCCATCAGTGGACTAGCTGTTAGCACAGATACGCAGTATTTT. Protein sequence: CAISGLAVSTDTQYF.